This is a list of T cell receptor beta chains from one sample in a study of identical twins. TCRdb independently ran MiXCR on the 5' RACE reads; one entry per CDR3 protein. The sample lists roughly 700,000 distinct CDR3 sequences, 8% to 9% occurring once. These data also formed part of another study, on yellow fever vaccine responses in identical twins.

Sequences were obtained from PBMCs. Receptors were obtained from a woman under 30 in good health. CDR3s include the opening cysteine and the closing phenylalanine or tryptophan. Fields, in order: J gene, CDR3 length, D gene, clone size, V gene, CDR3 DNA, CDR3 protein. The D gene is left open where the match is weak. Clone size appears in some rows only: once, few, many, or a class for an expanded clone.

>TRBJ2-7|15|TRBD2|few|TRBV20-1
TGCAGTGCTAGAGTGTCCAGCGGGGGGATCTACGAGCAGTACTTC
CSARVSSGGIYEQYF
>TRBJ2-5|13|TRBD2|many|TRBV29-1
TGCAGCGTTGTAAAGGGACTAGGAGAGACCCAGTACTTC
CSVVKGLGETQYF
>TRBJ1-6|15|TRBD1|NA|TRBV11-2
TGTGCCAGCAGCCCGTGGACAGGGCAAAATTCACCCCTCCACTTT
CASSPWTGQNSPLHF
>TRBJ2-7|15|NA|NA|TRBV20-1
TGCAGTGCTAGAAACTACAGGGAAGCGTCCTACGAGCAGTACTTC
CSARNYREASYEQYF
>TRBJ2-3|16|TRBD2|NA|TRBV7-3
TGTGCCAGCAGCTTAGGATGGCGGGGGGCCGGAGATACGCAGTATTTT
CASSLGWRGAGDTQYF
>TRBJ2-2|16|TRBD2|NA|TRBV20-1
TGCAGTGCTAGGGCTAGCGGGAGGGTGAGGACCGGGGAGCTGTTTTTT
CSARASGRVRTGELFF
>TRBJ2-6|16|NA|NA|TRBV4-3
TGCGCCAGCAGCCAAGCCCGGGGTAAGGGGGCCAACGTCCTGACTTTC
CASSQARGKGANVLTF
>TRBJ1-6|15|TRBD1|NA|TRBV28
TGTGCCAGCAGTTCCTCCGGGACAGGGGGATCACCCCTCCACTTT
CASSSSGTGGSPLHF
>TRBJ2-7|16|NA|many|TRBV7-9
TGTGCCAGCAGCCCCCTTAGGGGGGGATCCACCTACGAGCAGTACTTC
CASSPLRGGSTYEQYF
>TRBJ1-1|16|TRBD1|NA|TRBV7-2
TGTGCCAGCAGCTTCCGACAGGGGGCGAGGAACACTGAAGCTTTCTTT
CASSFRQGARNTEAFF
>TRBJ2-1|18|TRBD1|few|TRBV11-2
TGTGCCAGCAGCCTCCAACGTATGACAGGGCTCTCCTACAATGAGCAGTTCTTC
CASSLQRMTGLSYNEQFF
>TRBJ2-1|16|NA|NA|TRBV7-9
TGTGCCAGCAGCTTAGGGCCCGGGACGCCCGACAATGAGCAGTTCTTC
CASSLGPGTPDNEQFF
>TRBJ2-1|15|TRBD2|NA|TRBV5-1
TGCGCCAGCAGCTGGGGGACTAGCGGGGGGGCCGGCATTATCTTC
CASSWGTSGGAGIIF
>TRBJ2-7|13|NA|many|TRBV12-3/TRBV12-4
TGTGCCAGCAGTGCGGACTCGATCTACGAGCAGTACTTC
CASSADSIYEQYF
>TRBJ2-5|11|NA|few|TRBV6-5
TGTGCCAGCGGCAACGAATTGACCCAGTACTTC
CASGNELTQYF
>TRBJ2-1|17|TRBD2|many|TRBV9
TGTGCCAGCAGCGTAGCTCTTGGGGCTAGCGGGGACAATGAGCAGTTCTTC
CASSVALGASGDNEQFF
>TRBJ1-2|15|TRBD1|NA|TRBV11-2
TGTGCCAGCAGCTTAACGCGACAGGGACTTTATGGCTACACCTTC
CASSLTRQGLYGYTF
>TRBJ2-6|14|TRBD2|many|TRBV29-1
TGCAGCGTTGAGGGAGGGAGCGGGGCCAACGTCCTGACTTTC
CSVEGGSGANVLTF
>TRBJ2-2|13|NA|few|TRBV11-2
TGTGCCAGCATTCGGGCGAACACCGGGGAGCTGTTTTTT
CASIRANTGELFF
>TRBJ2-2|16|NA|NA|TRBV3-1
TGTGCCAGCAGTCAGGACCCAACTCTTAACACCGGGGAGCTGTTTTTT
CASSQDPTLNTGELFF
>TRBJ1-2|14|NA|many|TRBV29-1
TGCAGCGTTGCAGCGGAGTCAGACAACTATGGCTACACCTTC
CSVAAESDNYGYTF
>TRBJ2-3|14|NA|few|TRBV11-2
TGTGCCAGCAGCTTCGCTCTAGCGAGTGATACGCAGTATTTT
CASSFALASDTQYF
>TRBJ2-1|16|TRBD2|NA|TRBV28
TGTGCCAGCAGCTTTAGCGGGAGGGCGTCCTACAATGAGCAGTTCTTC
CASSFSGRASYNEQFF
>TRBJ2-1|16|TRBD2|few|TRBV3-1
TGTGCCAGCAGCCCCTCCCAGCGGGGGATCTACAATGAGCAGTTCTTC
CASSPSQRGIYNEQFF
>TRBJ2-2|13|NA|few|TRBV30
TGTGCCTGGAGTGTCGGGGGTACCGGGGAGCTGTTTTTT
CAWSVGGTGELFF
>TRBJ1-2|15|NA|few|TRBV3-1
TGTGCCAGCAGCCAAGATATTCAGTGGAACTATGGCTACACCTTC
CASSQDIQWNYGYTF
>TRBJ2-1|15|TRBD2|NA|TRBV7-3
TGTGCCAGCAGCCTGCGTGGGGGGGATTTTGATGAGCAGTTCTTC
CASSLRGGDFDEQFF
>TRBJ2-3|15|TRBD1|many|TRBV6-4
TGTGCCAGCAGTGCACAGGGGTCTAGCACAGATACGCAGTATTTT
CASSAQGSSTDTQYF